A single T cell receptor (beta chain) is shown here with its context. Its antigen is currently not known. Nothing much larger sits one base from this clone, and base qualities are not available. TCRbeta CDR3 regions were amplified from genomic DNA using the immunoSEQ Assay, a bias-controlled multiplex PCR. On the authors' methods: Nucleated cell counts per sample were estimated from amplification of reference gene primers within the assay. To quantify the absolute abundance of each unique TCRbeta CDR3 rearrangement, sequence reads were collapsed and filtered. For each sample, productive Simpson clonality was calculated by taking the square root of Simpson's diversity index across productive rearrangements. Drawn from immuneACCESS, this table holds only the in-frame rearrangements with V and J called that TCRdb kept. Clones are partly lost; checked studies trace under half to an unresolved V gene and leave the rest unexplained. That table is the source of V, J and clone size, and D and trimming were worked out from the DNA. This sample is represented by around 620,000 clones; 85% to 90% of them were singletons. The leading ten clones occupy more than 0.25% of the sample.

The CDR3 has 17 amino acids, counting the end cysteine and phenylalanine. Left in the record is the CDR3 DNA by itself, 51 bases read in frame from the first base. Taken from the germline V gene, the CDR1 and CDR2 loops are ENHRY and SYGVKD. V is pared back by 2 bases and J by 6 bases, with 22 bases lying between the germline termini. Collaborating institutions collected whole blood in K2EDTA tubes following their own protocols. For TCRbeta analysis, collaborators shipped samples in one of three forms: frozen whole blood, isolated PBMCs, or DNA extracted from either of those sample types. This record comes from a study of blood T cell repertoires in COVID-19 (TCRdb year 2020). About the investigation overall: Samples covering the acute and convalescent phases of COVID-19 were provided by collaborators in the United States, Italy and Spain. The prospective study material was composed of cDNA or gDNA derived from T cells, B-cell-depleted T cells, or PBMCs. Subjects who had been exposed to COVID-19, were actively infected with it, or had recovered from it provided the deeply sampled blood TCRbeta repertoires that made up the dataset. A freely available public database, intended as a resource for researchers studying the immune response to SARS-CoV-2, is where the repertoires were released. The samples were drawn from the first 160 participants of the ongoing ImmuneRACE study and from about 1,200 subjects provided by 6 global collaborators. Sample metadata almost always included a de-identified subject ID, COVID-19 status, age in years and sex. Where HLA class I and class II types were available, the types were taken from metadata supplied by the sample provider, not from assay-based typing. Study-wide conclusions, independent of this receptor: Clinical and demographic metadata were provided uncurated, with the amount varying by source and participant.

The sequence came from a woman between 18 and 29 years old with acute or convalescent COVID-19. The receptor chain draws on TRBV10-3 and TRBJ1-2; the D gene is not confidently resolved. Sequenced input: peripheral blood. The CDR3 is CAISEKNGVTRLNGYTF. Here is the DNA: TGTGCCATCAGTGAGAAAAACGGGGTTACCCGATTGAATGGCTACACCTTC.